This TCR beta chain emerged from a study of tumor-infiltrating lymphocytes in primary liver carcinoma. The source of the blood RNA was unsorted whole blood, and germline DNA was extracted as well. Chronic HBV infection, which was untreated, was present in the patients. The template, roughly 510 ng total RNA, yielded TCR beta cDNA made with a constant-region primer. What produced the TCR beta libraries was three nested multiplex PCR rounds using slightly modified ARM-PCR. For around 11 cycles apiece, the opening two PCR rounds ran with TRBV1-TRBV30 forward primers and a C-beta reverse primer. Each CDR3 protein gets one entry after TCRdb re-called the multiplex PCR reads with MiXCR. The top ten hold approximately 70% of the sample, which has some 180,000 distinct CDR3 sequences, roughly 60% seen once. Trimming at V came to 2 bases and at J to 4 bases, leaving 9 bases not matched to a gene. CDR3 length: 17 residues. Germline V gives CDR1 ENHRY, CDR2 SYGVKD.

The sample taken for sequencing was peripheral blood. This sequence was found in a man aged 40-49 years with primary liver carcinoma and hepatitis B virus infection. The J gene is TRBJ2-7, the V gene TRBV10-3; TRBD2 matches at 12 bases. The DNA of the CDR3 is TGTGCCATCAGTGAGAGCTCGCTAGCGGGAGGGGGGTACGAGCAGTACTTC. This sequence encodes CAISESSLAGGGYEQYF.